A single sample gave rise to the 10 T cell receptor beta chains below, sequenced in a study of blood T cell repertoires in COVID-19. Some clones are missing from TCRdb's copy, which holds only in-frame ones; the method was immunoSEQ multiplex PCR. The repertoire holds about 92,000 clones, with less than 75% as singletons. Sequencing input: peripheral blood. These receptors were collected from a woman in her sixties in a cohort sampled during active or convalescent COVID-19.

The gene calls are TRBV7-8 and TRBJ1-3, with a possible D match to TRBD1 (5 bases). The ends were cut back, 5 bases at V and 1 base at J, with 18 bases in the middle. Germline V gives CDR1 SGHVS, CDR2 FQNEAQ. This CDR3 is built from 17 residues. Here the CDR3 reads CASSPRRGYSSGNTIYF. DNA of the CDR3: TGTGCCAGCAGCCCACGGAGGGGATACTCTTCTGGAAACACCATATATTTT.

V and J are TRBV28 and TRBJ1-4, with 9 bases lining up with TRBD1. Germline V gene lookup returns CDR1 MDHEN and CDR2 SYDVKM. V lost 6 bases, J lost 6 bases, and 11 bases stayed unmatched. This CDR3 comprises 16 residues. The chain's CDR3 is CASRRPGTGTHEKLFF. CDR3 nucleotide sequence: TGTGCCAGCAGACGCCCCGGGACAGGGACACATGAAAAACTGTTTTTT. The full variable domain, completed using reference TRBV28 and TRBJ1-4, is DVKVTQSSRYLVKRTGEKVFLECVQDMDHENMFWYRQDPGLGLRLIYFSYDVKMKEKGDIPEGYSVSREKKERFSLILESASTNQTSMYLCASRRPGTGTHEKLFFGSGTQLSVL.

This clone occurred a few times. The chain combines TRBV18 with TRBJ1-4; weak D call: TRBD1 (6 bases). The germline V and J ends were trimmed by 2 bases and 6 bases, with 16 bases remaining between them. The CDR3 has 16 residues. Germline CDR1 and CDR2: KGHSH and LQKENI. CDR3 sequence: CASSPRQGKGDEKLFF. CDR3 in DNA: TGTGCCAGCTCACCAAGGCAGGGGAAAGGGGATGAAAAACTGTTTTTT.

The rearrangement uses TRBV28 and TRBJ1-1, with D hard to call. This CDR3 is built from 15 residues. CDR1 MDHEN and CDR2 SYDVKM come from the germline V gene. V lost 6 bases and J lost 0, with 14 bases in between. CDR3 sequence (DNA): TGTGCCAGCAGGGGCCATATCGATATGAACACTGAAGCTTTCTTT. The encoded protein is CASRGHIDMNTEAFF.

V usage is TRBV5-1 and J usage is TRBJ1-6; a possible D gene is TRBD1 (6 bases). CDR3 size: 16 residues. The germline CDR1 and CDR2 sequences are SGHRS and YFSETQ. Trimming stripped 0 bases from V and 6 bases from J, with 13 bases between. The CDR3 is CASSLVGGAGNSPLHF. DNA for the CDR3: TGCGCCAGCAGCTTGGTAGGGGGGGCAGGTAATTCACCCCTCCACTTT.

The chain recombines TRBV29-1 with TRBJ1-1, with 9 bases identical to TRBD1. J was trimmed by 3 bases and V by 4 bases; bases with no gene match: 3. There are 13 residues in the CDR3. CDR1 is SQVTM and CDR2 is ANQGSEA in the germline V gene. CDR3 protein: CSVVGDRDTEAFF. CDR3 in DNA: TGCAGCGTTGTTGGGGACAGGGACACTGAAGCTTTCTTT.

The J gene is TRBJ2-7, the V gene TRBV6-2 or TRBV6-3, with 12 bases lining up with TRBD1. CDR1 and CDR2 (germline): MNHEY, SVGEGT. The CDR3 totals 16 residues. Trimming at V came to 5 bases and at J to 7 bases, leaving 12 bases not matched to a gene. CDR3 loop: CASSPRGGQGAWEQYF. The CDR3, as DNA: TGTGCCAGCAGTCCGCGCGGGGGACAGGGGGCGTGGGAGCAGTACTTC.

The chain couples TRBV4-2 to TRBJ2-2; maybe TRBD2 (5 bases). The V and J ends lost 0 bases and 6 bases respectively, with 14 bases between them. Germline CDR1 is LGHNA and CDR2 is YNFKEQ. The CDR3 extends over 16 amino acids. In nucleotides, the CDR3 is TGTGCCAGCAGCCAAGATCTCCGGGGATGGGCCGGGGAGCTGTTTTTT. Residues: CASSQDLRGWAGELFF.

Only one count was recorded for this clone. This chain uses TRBV2 with TRBJ1-2, with D hard to call. V lost 3 bases, J lost 7 bases, and 12 bases lay in between. Germline V gene sequence: CDR1 SNHLY, CDR2 FYNNEI. The CDR3 is 13 amino acids. CDR3 nucleotide sequence: TGTGCCAGCAGTGAGAGTCCCCGGGGTGGCTACACCTTC. The encoded protein is CASSESPRGGYTF. Complete variable domain (other parts from reference TRBV2 and TRBJ1-2): EPEVTQTPSHQVTQMGQEVILRCVPISNHLYFYWYRQILGQKVEFLVSFYNNEISEKSEIFDDQFSVERPDGSNFTLKIRSTKLEDSAMYFCASSESPRGGYTFGSGTRLTVV.

This chain links TRBV19 with TRBJ1-2; tentative D call: TRBD1 (5 bases). The CDR3 spans 14 residues. Germline loops: CDR1 LNHDA, CDR2 SQIVND (reference sequence). V was shortened by 5 bases and J by 1 base, with 11 bases between the two germline ends. The CDR3: CASSPTDSNYGYTF. The CDR3 coding sequence is TGTGCCAGTAGTCCCACTGACAGTAACTATGGCTACACCTTC.